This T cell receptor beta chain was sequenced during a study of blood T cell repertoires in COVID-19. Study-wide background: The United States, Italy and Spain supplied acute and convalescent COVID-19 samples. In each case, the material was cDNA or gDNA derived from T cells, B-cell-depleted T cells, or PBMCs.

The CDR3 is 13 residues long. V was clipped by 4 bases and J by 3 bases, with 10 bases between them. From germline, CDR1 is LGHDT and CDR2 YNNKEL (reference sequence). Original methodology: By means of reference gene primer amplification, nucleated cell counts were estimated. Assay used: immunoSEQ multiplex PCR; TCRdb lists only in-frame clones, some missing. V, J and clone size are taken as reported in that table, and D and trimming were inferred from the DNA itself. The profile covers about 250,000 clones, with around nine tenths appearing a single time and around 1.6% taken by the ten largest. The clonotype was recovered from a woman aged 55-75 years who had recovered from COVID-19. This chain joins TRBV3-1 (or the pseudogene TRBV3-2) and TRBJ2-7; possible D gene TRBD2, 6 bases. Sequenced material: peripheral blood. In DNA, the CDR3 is TGTGCCAGCAGCCTTCGGGGGTACTACGAGCAGTACTTC. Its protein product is CASSLRGYYEQYF.